The entry that follows covers one TCR beta chain sequence. The data are from a study of early T cells in non-severe SARS-CoV-2 infection. Study in general: Chains were unpaired, as sequencing was done on bulk RNA from unsorted whole blood.

The CDR3 spans 16 residues. Trimming left V 3 bases short and J 3 bases short, with 18 bases between. Germline CDR1 is MGHRA and CDR2 is YSYEKL. Unique molecular identifiers were affixed to single, distinct cDNA molecules. One entry per CDR3 protein results from TCRdb running MiXCR on the 5' RACE reads. The data contain 65,000 to 85,000 distinct CDR3 sequences, around 10% of them singletons. The specimen was whole blood. This chain links TRBV4-1 with TRBJ2-7; D call uncertain. The source of this sequence is an adult who was a healthcare worker with PCR-confirmed SARS-CoV-2 infection or an uninfected control (not recorded which). The CDR3 here is CASSHSSKDGRYEQYF. The CDR3 region has the DNA TGCGCCAGCAGCCACTCCTCTAAGGACGGGCGCTACGAGCAGTACTTC.